Sequencing of this T cell receptor beta chain was carried out in a study of blood T cell repertoires in COVID-19. The overall study: In each case, the material was cDNA or gDNA derived from T cells, B-cell-depleted T cells, or PBMCs.

In the study's own analysis: Amplified reference gene primers provided the basis for estimating nucleated cell counts. Only in-frame clones appear in the TCRdb table, and some are missing; sequencing was by immunoSEQ multiplex PCR. V and J calls and clone size are copied from that table; D and trimming were computed from the DNA. Of 310,000 or so clones in the sample, about 91% were seen once. V was trimmed by 6 bases and J by 2 bases, leaving 8 bases between them. Germline V gene sequence: CDR1 MNHEY, CDR2 SMNVEV (reference sequence). The CDR3 extends over 12 amino acids. Clinical histories supplied by participants themselves formed the basis of cohort assignment. Cohort 3 recovery required two negative PCRs, clearance, or symptom resolution.

The TCR comes from a woman between 35 and 50 years old who had recovered from COVID-19. Material for sequencing was PBMCs or T cells enriched from blood (not recorded which). The chain has TRBV27 and TRBJ2-7; D may be TRBD2 (7 bases). The CDR3 nucleotides are TGTGCCAGCAGGGGGGGGCCCTACGAGCAGTACTTC. This gives the protein CASRGGPYEQYF.